The subject of this entry is one T cell receptor beta chain. Clones were sequenced by immunoSEQ multiplex PCR, and TCRdb holds only the in-frame ones, with some missing. The data show around 94,000 clones, about 88% seen once. The CDR3 has 13 residues. Trimming took 2 bases from V and 4 from J, leaving 6 bases between them. Germline V gene data show CDR1 as MNHEY and CDR2 as SVGAGI. This record belongs to a study of T cell responses to AZD1222 COVID-19 vaccine. The input for sequencing was peripheral blood, taken on day 0 of AZD1222 vaccination. The sequence was obtained from an adult in good health. J is TRBJ1-5 and V is TRBV6-5; D is ambiguous. The CDR3 protein is CASSYGRNQPQHF. DNA of the CDR3: TGTGCCAGCAGTTACGGTCGTAATCAGCCCCAGCATTTT.